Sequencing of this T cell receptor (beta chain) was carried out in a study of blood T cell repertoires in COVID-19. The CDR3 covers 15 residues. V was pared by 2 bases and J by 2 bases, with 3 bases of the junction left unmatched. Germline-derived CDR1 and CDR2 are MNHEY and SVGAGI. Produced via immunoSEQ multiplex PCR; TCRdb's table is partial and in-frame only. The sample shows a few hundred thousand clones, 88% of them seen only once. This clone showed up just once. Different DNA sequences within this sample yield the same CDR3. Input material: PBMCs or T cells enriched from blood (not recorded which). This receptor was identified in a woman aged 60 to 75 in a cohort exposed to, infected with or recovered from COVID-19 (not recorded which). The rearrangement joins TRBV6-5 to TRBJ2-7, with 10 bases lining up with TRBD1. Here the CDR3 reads CASSYRDRGTYEQYF. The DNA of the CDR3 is TGTGCCAGCAGTTACCGGGACAGGGGTACCTACGAGCAGTACTTC.